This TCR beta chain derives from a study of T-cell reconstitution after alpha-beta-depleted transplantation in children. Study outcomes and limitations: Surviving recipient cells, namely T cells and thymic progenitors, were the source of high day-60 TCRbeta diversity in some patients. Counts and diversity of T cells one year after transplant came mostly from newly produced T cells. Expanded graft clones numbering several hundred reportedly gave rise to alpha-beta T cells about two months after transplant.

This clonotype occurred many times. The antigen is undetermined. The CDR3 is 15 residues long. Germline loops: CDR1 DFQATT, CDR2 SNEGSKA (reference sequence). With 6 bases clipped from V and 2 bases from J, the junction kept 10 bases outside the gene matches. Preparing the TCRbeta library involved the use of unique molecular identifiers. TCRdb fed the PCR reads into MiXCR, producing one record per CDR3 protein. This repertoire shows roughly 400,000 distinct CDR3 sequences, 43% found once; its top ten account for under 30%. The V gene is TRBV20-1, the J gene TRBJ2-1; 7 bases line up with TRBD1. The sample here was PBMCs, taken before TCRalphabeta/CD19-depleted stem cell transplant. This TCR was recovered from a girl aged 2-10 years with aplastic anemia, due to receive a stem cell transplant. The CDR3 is CSALGQVEAYNEQFF. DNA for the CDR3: TGCAGTGCCCTTGGACAGGTCGAAGCCTACAATGAGCAGTTCTTC.